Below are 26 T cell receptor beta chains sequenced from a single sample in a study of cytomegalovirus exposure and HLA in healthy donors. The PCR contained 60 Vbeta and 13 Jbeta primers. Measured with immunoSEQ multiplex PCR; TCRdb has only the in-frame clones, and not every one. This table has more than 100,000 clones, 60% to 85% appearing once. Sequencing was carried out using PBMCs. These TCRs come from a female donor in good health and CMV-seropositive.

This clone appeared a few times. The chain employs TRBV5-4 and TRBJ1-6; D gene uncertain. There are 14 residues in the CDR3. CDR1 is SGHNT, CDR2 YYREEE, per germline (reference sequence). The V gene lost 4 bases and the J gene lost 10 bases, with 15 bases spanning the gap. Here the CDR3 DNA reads TGTGCCAGCAGCGAGGAAAGCCGGGTATCACCCCTCCACTTT. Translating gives CASSEESRVSPLHF.

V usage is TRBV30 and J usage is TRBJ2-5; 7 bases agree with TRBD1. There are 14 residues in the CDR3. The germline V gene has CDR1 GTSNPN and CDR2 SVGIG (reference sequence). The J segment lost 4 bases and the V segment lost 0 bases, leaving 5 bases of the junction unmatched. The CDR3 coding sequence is TGTGCCTGGAGTGTTGGGACAGCGGCAGAGACCCAGTACTTC. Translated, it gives CAWSVGTAAETQYF.

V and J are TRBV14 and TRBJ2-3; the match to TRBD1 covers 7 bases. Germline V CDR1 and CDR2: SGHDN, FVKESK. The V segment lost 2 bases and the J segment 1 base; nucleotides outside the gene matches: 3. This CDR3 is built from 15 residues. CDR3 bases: TGTGCCAGCAGCCAATGGACAGGTGGCACAGATACGCAGTATTTT. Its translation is CASSQWTGGTDTQYF.

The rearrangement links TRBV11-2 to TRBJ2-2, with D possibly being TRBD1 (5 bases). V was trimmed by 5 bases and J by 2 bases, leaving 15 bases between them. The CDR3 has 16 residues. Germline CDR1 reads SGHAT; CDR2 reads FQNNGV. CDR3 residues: CASSQYTGQNTGELFF. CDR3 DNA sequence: TGTGCCAGCAGCCAATATACAGGACAAAACACCGGGGAGCTGTTTTTT.

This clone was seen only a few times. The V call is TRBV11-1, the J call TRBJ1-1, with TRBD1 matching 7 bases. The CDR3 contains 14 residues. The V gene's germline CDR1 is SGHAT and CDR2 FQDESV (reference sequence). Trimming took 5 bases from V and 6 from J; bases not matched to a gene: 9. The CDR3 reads CASSTNRGQAEAFF. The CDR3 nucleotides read TGTGCCAGCAGCACTAACAGGGGACAAGCTGAAGCTTTCTTT.

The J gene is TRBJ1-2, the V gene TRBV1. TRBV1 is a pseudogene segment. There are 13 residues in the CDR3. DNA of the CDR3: TGCACCAGCAGTCTGGTTATCGGCTATGGCTACACCTTC. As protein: CTSSLVIGYGYTF.

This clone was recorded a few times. This CDR3 reads CASSFGDRGDTQYF. The CDR3 bases are TGTGCCAGCAGCTTTGGCGACCGCGGTGATACGCAGTATTTT. This chain joins TRBV5-4 and TRBJ2-3, with no clear D. The CDR3 loop spans 14 amino acids. Germline V gives CDR1 SGHNT, CDR2 YYREEE (reference sequence). V lost 2 bases and J lost 6, with 13 bases in between.

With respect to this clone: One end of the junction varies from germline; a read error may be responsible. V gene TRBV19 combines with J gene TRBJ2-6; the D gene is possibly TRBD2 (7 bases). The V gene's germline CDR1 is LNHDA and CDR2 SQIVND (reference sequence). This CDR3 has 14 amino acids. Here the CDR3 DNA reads TGTGCCAGTAGTATAGGGGCGGGGGCCAACGTCCTGATTTTC. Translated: CASSIGAGANVLIF.

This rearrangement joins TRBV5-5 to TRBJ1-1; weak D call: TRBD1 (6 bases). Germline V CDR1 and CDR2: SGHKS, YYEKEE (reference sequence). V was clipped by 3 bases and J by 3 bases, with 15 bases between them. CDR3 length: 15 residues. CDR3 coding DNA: TGTGCCAGCAGCTCACAGACAGGCATCGACACTGAAGCTTTCTTT. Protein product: CASSSQTGIDTEAFF.

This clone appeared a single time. As DNA, the CDR3 is TGTGCCAGCTCACCGTCGGGAGACAATCAGCCCCAGCATTTT. It codes for CASSPSGDNQPQHF. The rearrangement uses TRBV18 and TRBJ1-5, with D unresolved. From germline, CDR1 is KGHSH and CDR2 LQKENI. This CDR3 has 14 residues. V dropped 3 bases and J dropped 3 bases, with 9 bases sitting between them.

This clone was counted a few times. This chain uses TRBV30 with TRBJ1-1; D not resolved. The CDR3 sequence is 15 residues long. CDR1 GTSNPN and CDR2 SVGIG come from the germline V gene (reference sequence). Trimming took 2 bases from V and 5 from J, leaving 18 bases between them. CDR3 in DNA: TGTGCCTGGAGTTCCACCGGGAGGGAAAAGACTGAAGCTTTCTTT. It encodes CAWSSTGREKTEAFF.

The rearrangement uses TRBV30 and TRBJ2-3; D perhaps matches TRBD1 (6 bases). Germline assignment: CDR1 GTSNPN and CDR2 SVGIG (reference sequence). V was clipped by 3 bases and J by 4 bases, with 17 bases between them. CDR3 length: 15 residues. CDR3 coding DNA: TGTGCCTGGAGCGAACAGGGTGGATTAGCAGATACGCAGTATTTT. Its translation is CAWSEQGGLADTQYF.

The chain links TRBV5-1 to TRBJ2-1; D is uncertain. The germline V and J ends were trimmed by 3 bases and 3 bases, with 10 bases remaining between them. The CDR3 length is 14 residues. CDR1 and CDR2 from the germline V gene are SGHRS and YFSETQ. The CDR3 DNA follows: TGCGCCAGCAGCTGGTCTACGAACTACAATGAGCAGTTCTTC. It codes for CASSWSTNYNEQFF.

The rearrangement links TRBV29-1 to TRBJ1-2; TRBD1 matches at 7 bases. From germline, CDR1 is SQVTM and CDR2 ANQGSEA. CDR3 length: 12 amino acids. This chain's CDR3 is CTYKQGSDGYTF. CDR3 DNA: TGCACCTATAAACAGGGGTCGGACGGCTACACCTTC.

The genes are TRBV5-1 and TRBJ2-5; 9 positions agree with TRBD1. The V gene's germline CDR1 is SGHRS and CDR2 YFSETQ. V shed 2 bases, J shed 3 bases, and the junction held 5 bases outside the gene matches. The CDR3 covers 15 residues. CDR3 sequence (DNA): TGCGCCAGCAGCTTACAGACAGGGGGTGAAGAGACCCAGTACTTC. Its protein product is CASSLQTGGEETQYF.

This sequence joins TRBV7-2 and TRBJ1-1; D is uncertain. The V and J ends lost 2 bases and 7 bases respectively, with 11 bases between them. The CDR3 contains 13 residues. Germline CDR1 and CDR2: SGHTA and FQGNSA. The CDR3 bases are TGTGCCAGCAGCTTATCCCTACCTATTGAAGCTTTCTTT. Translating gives CASSLSLPIEAFF.

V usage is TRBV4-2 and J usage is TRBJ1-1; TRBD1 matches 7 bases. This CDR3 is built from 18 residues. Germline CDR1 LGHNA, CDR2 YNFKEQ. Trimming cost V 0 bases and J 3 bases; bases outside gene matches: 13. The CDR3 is CASSQDLETTGWDTEAFF. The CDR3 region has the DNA TGTGCCAGCAGCCAAGACCTGGAGACGACAGGGTGGGACACTGAAGCTTTCTTT.

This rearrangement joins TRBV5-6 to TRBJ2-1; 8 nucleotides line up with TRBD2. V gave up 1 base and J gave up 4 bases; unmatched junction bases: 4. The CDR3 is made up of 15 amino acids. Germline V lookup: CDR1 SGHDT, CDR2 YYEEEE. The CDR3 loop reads CASSLTSGDYNEQFF. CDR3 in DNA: TGTGCCAGCAGCTTGACTAGCGGAGATTACAATGAGCAGTTCTTC.

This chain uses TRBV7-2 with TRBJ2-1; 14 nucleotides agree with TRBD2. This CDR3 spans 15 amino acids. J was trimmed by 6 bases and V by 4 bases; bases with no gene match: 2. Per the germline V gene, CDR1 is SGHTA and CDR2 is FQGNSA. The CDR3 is CASSSGLAGGNEQFF. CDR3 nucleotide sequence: TGTGCCAGCAGCTCCGGACTAGCGGGGGGCAATGAGCAGTTCTTC.

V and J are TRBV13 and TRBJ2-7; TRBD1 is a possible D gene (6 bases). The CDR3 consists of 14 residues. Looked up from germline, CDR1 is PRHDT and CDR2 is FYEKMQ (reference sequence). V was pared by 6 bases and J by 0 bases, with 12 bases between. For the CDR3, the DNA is TGTGCCAGCAGGCCCCGGGACACCTCCTACGAGCAGTACTTC. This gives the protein CASRPRDTSYEQYF.

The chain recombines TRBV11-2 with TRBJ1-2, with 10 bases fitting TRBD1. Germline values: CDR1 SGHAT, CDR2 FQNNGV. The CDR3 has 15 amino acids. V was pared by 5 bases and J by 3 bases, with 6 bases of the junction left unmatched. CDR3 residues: CASSQTGGADYGYTF. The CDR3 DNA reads TGTGCCAGCAGCCAGACAGGGGGCGCGGACTATGGCTACACCTTC.

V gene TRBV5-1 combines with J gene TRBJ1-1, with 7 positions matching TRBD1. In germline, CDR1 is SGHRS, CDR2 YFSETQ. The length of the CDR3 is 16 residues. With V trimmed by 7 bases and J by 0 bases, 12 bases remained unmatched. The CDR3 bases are TGCGCCAGCGGACCCATAGGGACAGCCTTGAACACTGAAGCTTTCTTT. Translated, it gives CASGPIGTALNTEAFF.

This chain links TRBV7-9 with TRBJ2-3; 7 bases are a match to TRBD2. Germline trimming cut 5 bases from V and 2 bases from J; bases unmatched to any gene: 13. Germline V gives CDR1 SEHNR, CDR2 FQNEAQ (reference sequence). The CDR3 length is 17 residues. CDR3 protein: CASSPVGGLAHTDTQYF. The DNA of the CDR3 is TGTGCCAGCAGCCCAGTGGGGGGGTTGGCCCACACAGATACGCAGTATTTT.

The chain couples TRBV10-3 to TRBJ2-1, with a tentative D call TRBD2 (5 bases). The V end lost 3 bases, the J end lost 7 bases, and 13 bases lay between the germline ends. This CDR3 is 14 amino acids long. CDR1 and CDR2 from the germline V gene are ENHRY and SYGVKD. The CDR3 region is CAISEVDRGNEQFF. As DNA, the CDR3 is TGTGCCATCAGTGAAGTCGATAGAGGGAATGAGCAGTTCTTC.

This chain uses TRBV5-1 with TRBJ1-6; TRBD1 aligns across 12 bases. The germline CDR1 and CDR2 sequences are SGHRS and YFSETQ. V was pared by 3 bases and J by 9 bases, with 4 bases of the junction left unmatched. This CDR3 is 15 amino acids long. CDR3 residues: CASSSAGQGASPLHF. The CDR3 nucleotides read TGCGCCAGCAGCTCGGCGGGACAGGGGGCTTCACCCCTCCACTTT.

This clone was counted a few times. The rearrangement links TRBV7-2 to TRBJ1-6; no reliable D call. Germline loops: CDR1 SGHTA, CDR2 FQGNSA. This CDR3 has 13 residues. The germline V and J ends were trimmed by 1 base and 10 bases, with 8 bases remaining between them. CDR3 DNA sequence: TGTGCCAGCAGCTTAGAACAATGGTCACCCCTCCACTTT. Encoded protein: CASSLEQWSPLHF.